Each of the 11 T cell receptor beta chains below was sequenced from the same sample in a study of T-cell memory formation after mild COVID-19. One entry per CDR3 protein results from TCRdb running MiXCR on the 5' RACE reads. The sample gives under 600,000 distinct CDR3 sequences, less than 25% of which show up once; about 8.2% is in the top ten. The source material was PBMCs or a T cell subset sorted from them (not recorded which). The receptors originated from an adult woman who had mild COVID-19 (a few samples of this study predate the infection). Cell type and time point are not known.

The CDR3 bases are TGCAGCGGTATCGGAGCTACAGATACGCAGTATTTT. Its translation: CSGIGATDTQYF. The V and J genes are TRBV29-1 and TRBJ2-3; the D is unclear. CDR1 is SQVTM, CDR2 ANQGSEA, per germline. CDR3 length equals 12 residues. V was cut by 7 bases and J by 3 bases, with 11 bases left in between.

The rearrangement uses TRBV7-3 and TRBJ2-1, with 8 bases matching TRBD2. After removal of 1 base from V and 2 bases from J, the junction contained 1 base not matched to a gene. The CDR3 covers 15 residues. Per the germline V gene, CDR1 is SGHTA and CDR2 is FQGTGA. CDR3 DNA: TGTGCCAGCAGCTTAATTAGCGGGGCCTACAATGAGCAGTTCTTC. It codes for CASSLISGAYNEQFF.

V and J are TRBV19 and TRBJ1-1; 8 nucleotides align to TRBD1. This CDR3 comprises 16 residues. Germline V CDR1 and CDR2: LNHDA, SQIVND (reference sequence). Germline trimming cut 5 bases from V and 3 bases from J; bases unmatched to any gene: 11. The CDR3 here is CASSSRTGWSDTEAFF. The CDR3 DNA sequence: TGTGCCAGTAGTTCCAGGACAGGGTGGTCTGACACTGAAGCTTTCTTT.

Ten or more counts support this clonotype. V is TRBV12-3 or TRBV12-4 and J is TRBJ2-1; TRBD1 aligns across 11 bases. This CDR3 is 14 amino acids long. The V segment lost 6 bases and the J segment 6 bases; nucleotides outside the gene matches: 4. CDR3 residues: CASSLGTGGNEQFF. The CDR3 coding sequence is TGTGCCAGCAGCTTGGGGACAGGGGGCAATGAGCAGTTCTTC.

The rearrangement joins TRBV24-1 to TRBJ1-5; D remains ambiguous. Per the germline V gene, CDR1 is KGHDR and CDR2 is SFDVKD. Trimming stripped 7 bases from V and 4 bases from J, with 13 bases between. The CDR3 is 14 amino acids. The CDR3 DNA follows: TGTGCCACCAGGGACCGTAACCCAAATCAGCCCCAGCATTTT. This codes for CATRDRNPNQPQHF.

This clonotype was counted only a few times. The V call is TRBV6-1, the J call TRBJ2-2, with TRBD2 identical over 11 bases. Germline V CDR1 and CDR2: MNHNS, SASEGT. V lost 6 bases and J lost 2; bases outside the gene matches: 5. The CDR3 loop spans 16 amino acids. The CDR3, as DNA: TGTGCCAGCAGCCAGACTAGCGGGGTTAACACCGGGGAGCTGTTTTTT. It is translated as CASSQTSGVNTGELFF.

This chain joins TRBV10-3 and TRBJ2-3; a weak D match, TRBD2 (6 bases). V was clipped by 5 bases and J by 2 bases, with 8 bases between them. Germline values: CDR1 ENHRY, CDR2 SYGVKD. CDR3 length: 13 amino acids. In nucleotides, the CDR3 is TGTGCCATCAGTCGGGACTCCACAGATACGCAGTATTTT. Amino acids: CAISRDSTDTQYF.

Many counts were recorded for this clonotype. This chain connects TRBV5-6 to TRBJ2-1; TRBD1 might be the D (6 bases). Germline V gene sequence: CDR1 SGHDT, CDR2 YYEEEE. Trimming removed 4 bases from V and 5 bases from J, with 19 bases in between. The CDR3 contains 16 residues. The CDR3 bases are TGTGCCAGCAGCCTCCGGGACACCCCCTATAACAATGAGCAGTTCTTC. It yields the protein CASSLRDTPYNNEQFF.

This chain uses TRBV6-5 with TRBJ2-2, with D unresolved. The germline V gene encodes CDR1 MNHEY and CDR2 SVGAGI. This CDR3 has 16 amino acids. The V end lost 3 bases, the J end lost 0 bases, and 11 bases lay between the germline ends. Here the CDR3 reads CASSYVSNTNTGELFF. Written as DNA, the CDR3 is TGTGCCAGCAGTTATGTGTCCAACACGAACACCGGGGAGCTGTTTTTT.

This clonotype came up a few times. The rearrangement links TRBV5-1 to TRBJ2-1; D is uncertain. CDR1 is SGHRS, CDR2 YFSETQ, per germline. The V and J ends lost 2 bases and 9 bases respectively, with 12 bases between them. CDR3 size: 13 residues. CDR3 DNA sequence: TGCGCCAGCAGCTTAGATTCTCTTGCTGAGCAGTTCTTC. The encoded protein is CASSLDSLAEQFF.

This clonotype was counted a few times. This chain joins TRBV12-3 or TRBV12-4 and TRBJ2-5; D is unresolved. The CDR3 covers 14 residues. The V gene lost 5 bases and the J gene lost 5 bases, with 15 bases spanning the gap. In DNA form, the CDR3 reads TGTGCCAGCAGTCCCGAGTCAGAGCGCGAGACCCAGTACTTC. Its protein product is CASSPESERETQYF.